The 3 T cell receptor beta chains presented below share a single source sample, sequenced in a study of PD-1 blockade in classical Hodgkin lymphoma. Noted time point: cycle 4 day 1 (C4D1), after 5 to 7 weeks of nivolumab. Each of the patients experienced relapse following autologous stem cell transplantation, and their brentuximab vedotin exposure differed. Libraries were prepared by immunoSEQ multiplex PCR; TCRdb keeps only in-frame clonotypes and omits some of them. This sample has 100,000 or so clones, with about nine tenths found just once. The source was peripheral blood mononuclear cells (PBMCs), collected before the fourth cycle of nivolumab. The origin of the receptors is a human donor with classical Hodgkin lymphoma.

The V gene is TRBV28, the J gene TRBJ1-1; D uncertain. Between the trimmed V and J ends, which lost 5 bases and 3 bases, there was a span of 10 bases. Germline CDR1 and CDR2: MDHEN and SYDVKM. The CDR3 extends over 13 amino acids. CDR3 residues: CASSIRHDTEAFF. In DNA form, the CDR3 reads TGTGCCAGCAGTATTAGACATGACACTGAAGCTTTCTTT. Full variable domain (missing parts from reference TRBV28 and TRBJ1-1): DVKVTQSSRYLVKRTGEKVFLECVQDMDHENMFWYRQDPGLGLRLIYFSYDVKMKEKGDIPEGYSVSREKKERFSLILESASTNQTSMYLCASSIRHDTEAFFGQGTRLTVV.

The chain carries TRBV5-5 and TRBJ1-2, with a tentative D call TRBD1 (5 bases). Germline CDR1 reads SGHKS; CDR2 reads YYEKEE (reference sequence). Trimming took 4 bases from V and 4 from J, leaving 11 bases between them. CDR3 length: 13 residues. In DNA, the CDR3 is TGTGCCAGCAGCCACGGGGACGGCTATGGCTACACCTTC. Amino acid sequence: CASSHGDGYGYTF.

The J gene is TRBJ2-5, the V gene TRBV7-6, with TRBD1 matching over 11 bases. J gave up 2 bases and V 1 base, and 3 bases lay outside the gene matches. Germline assignment: CDR1 SGHVS and CDR2 FNYEAQ. This CDR3 region has 16 residues. This CDR3 reads CASSLGTGGGQETQYF. In nucleotides, the CDR3 is TGTGCCAGCAGCTTAGGGACAGGGGGCGGACAAGAGACCCAGTACTTC.